Listed below are T cell receptor beta chains from one sample, sequenced in a study of blood T cell repertoires in COVID-19. Profiling relied on immunoSEQ multiplex PCR, and the TCRdb table lists in-frame clones only, not all of them. The repertoire has 280,000 or so clones, 70% to 90% of them found once; the top ten carry more than 2%. Sequencing input: PBMCs or T cells enriched from blood (not recorded which). These receptors all come from a man aged 25-45 years who had recovered from COVID-19. Each CDR3 is given with its conserved first and last residue. D genes are given only for firm matches. Some rows mark clone size as missing; the rest say once, few, many or name a class of expanded clone.

D	V	size	J	CDR3	DNA
TRBD2	TRBV7-7	NA	TRBJ2-5	CASSLIPASGGGETQYF	TGTGCTAGCAGCTTAATTCCGGCCAGCGGGGGCGGGGAGACCCAGTACTTC
NA	TRBV10-3	NA	TRBJ2-3	CAISESGVTTDTQYF	TGTGCCATCAGTGAGTCCGGGGTAACTACAGATACGCAGTATTTT
TRBD2	TRBV11-2	NA	TRBJ2-1	CASSPRGGLVNEQFF	TGTGCCAGCAGCCCGCGGGGGGGCCTTGTAAATGAGCAGTTCTTC
NA	TRBV12-3/TRBV12-4	NA	TRBJ1-5	CASSLGPNQPQHF	TGTGCCAGCAGTCTGGGCCCTAATCAGCCCCAGCATTTT
NA	TRBV9	once	TRBJ2-7	CASSRAGEPSYEQYF	TGTGCCAGCAGCCGTGCGGGCGAACCCTCCTACGAGCAGTACTTC
TRBD1	TRBV4-2	NA	TRBJ1-5	CASSQTGTGLSNQPQHF	TGTGCCAGCAGCCAAACAGGGACAGGGTTAAGCAATCAGCCCCAGCATTTT
NA	TRBV18	NA	TRBJ1-3	CASSPDRSSGNTIYF	TGTGCCAGCTCACCCGACAGGTCCTCTGGAAACACCATATATTTT
NA	TRBV5-5	NA	TRBJ1-2	CASSLGRGGFYGYTF	TGTGCCAGCAGCTTGGGCAGGGGCGGTTTCTATGGCTACACCTTC
NA	TRBV12-5	NA	TRBJ2-1	CASSYLGAEQFF	TGTGCCAGTTCCTACCTTGGGGCTGAGCAGTTCTTC
TRBD1	TRBV25-1	NA	TRBJ1-3	CASSATGGGSGNTIYF	TGTGCCAGCAGTGCTACAGGGGGAGGCTCTGGAAACACCATATATTTT
TRBD1	TRBV9	once	TRBJ2-7	CASSLGQGEGYEQYF	TGTGCCAGCAGCCTAGGCCAGGGGGAAGGGTACGAGCAGTACTTC
TRBD2	TRBV27	NA	TRBJ2-4	CASSPNSGDRAKNIQYF	TGTGCCAGCAGTCCGAATAGCGGGGATAGAGCCAAAAACATTCAGTACTTC
NA	TRBV5-5	NA	TRBJ2-7	CASSLADAAGPVGEQYF	TGTGCCAGCAGCTTGGCCGACGCGGCGGGGCCTGTCGGCGAGCAGTACTTC
NA	TRBV6-6	NA	TRBJ1-2	CASSPKDTQAF	TGTGCCAGCAGTCCCAAGGACACCCAGGCCTTC
TRBD2	TRBV9	NA	TRBJ2-7	CASSDGLAGNYEQYF	TGTGCCAGCAGCGACGGACTAGCGGGGAACTACGAGCAGTACTTC
TRBD1	TRBV18	NA	TRBJ1-2	CASSPADRVSYTF	TGTGCCAGCTCACCAGCGGACAGGGTGAGCTACACCTTC
TRBD1	TRBV5-6	NA	TRBJ1-2	CASSLGAGTGFYGYTF	TGTGCCAGCAGCTTGGGGGCCGGGACAGGGTTCTATGGCTACACCTTC
TRBD1	TRBV9	NA	TRBJ1-2	CASSGTGVDYGYTF	TGTGCCAGCAGCGGGACAGGGGTGGACTATGGCTACACCTTC
NA	TRBV27	few	TRBJ2-1	CASSLDRYNEQFF	TGTGCCAGCAGTTTGGACAGATACAATGAGCAGTTCTTC
NA	TRBV7-9	NA	TRBJ1-2	CASSSGIGFNYGYTF	TGTGCCAGCAGCTCCGGGATCGGGTTTAACTATGGCTACACCTTC
NA	TRBV30	NA	TRBJ1-2	CAWRTAGYGYTF	TGTGCCTGGAGGACAGCGGGCTATGGCTACACCTTC
TRBD1	TRBV4-2	NA	TRBJ2-7	CASSHSRGGQGAGEQYF	TGTGCCAGCAGCCATTCTAGGGGCGGACAGGGGGCTGGAGAGCAGTACTTC
TRBD1	TRBV19	NA	TRBJ1-5	CASSRTGQDSNQPQHF	TGTGCCAGTAGTAGAACGGGACAGGATAGCAATCAGCCCCAGCATTTT
NA	TRBV10-3	NA	TRBJ1-3	CAISESRDSSIYF	TGTGCCATCAGTGAGTCGAGAGACAGCTCCATATATTTT
NA	TRBV3-1/TRBV3-2	NA	TRBJ2-5	CASSQEAAGIQETQYF	TGTGCCAGCAGCCAAGAAGCTGCAGGTATCCAAGAGACCCAGTACTTC
TRBD2	TRBV27	NA	TRBJ2-1	CASSLRLADDNEQFF	TGTGCCAGCAGTTTAAGACTAGCGGACGACAATGAGCAGTTCTTC
NA	TRBV27	NA	TRBJ2-7	CASSLDFSYEQYF	TGTGCCAGCAGTTTGGACTTCTCCTACGAGCAGTACTTC
NA	TRBV5-6	NA	TRBJ1-2	CASSLESQLRGHGYTF	TGTGCCAGCAGCTTGGAGTCACAGCTCAGGGGTCATGGCTACACCTTC
NA	TRBV9	NA	TRBJ1-1	CASSREGQNTEAFF	TGTGCCAGCAGCCGGGAGGGTCAGAACACTGAAGCTTTCTTT
NA	TRBV5-1	NA	TRBJ2-5	CASSFGGQETQYF	TGCGCCAGCAGCTTCGGCGGCCAAGAGACCCAGTACTTC
NA	TRBV25-1	NA	TRBJ1-1	CASVGIYTEAFF	TGTGCCAGCGTCGGGATTTACACTGAAGCTTTCTTT
NA	TRBV19	NA	TRBJ1-6	CASSILDSNSPLHF	TGTGCCAGTAGTATTCTGGACAGTAATTCACCCCTCCACTTT
NA	TRBV30	few	TRBJ2-3	CAWRSMGVTQYF	TGTGCCTGGAGGTCAATGGGAGTTACGCAGTATTTT
NA	TRBV7-2	NA	TRBJ1-3	CASSPIGQLGNTIYF	TGTGCCAGCAGCCCAATAGGACAGCTTGGAAACACCATATATTTT
TRBD1	TRBV18	NA	TRBJ1-6	CASSPLIWDRGQGDSPLHF	TGTGCCAGCTCACCACTGATCTGGGACAGGGGGCAAGGGGATTCACCCCTCCACTTT
NA	TRBV9	NA	TRBJ1-2	CASSVDLSAGGYTF	TGTGCCAGCAGCGTAGATCTGAGTGCGGGTGGCTACACCTTC
NA	TRBV7-2	NA	TRBJ1-6	CASSLGQKNSPLHF	TGTGCCAGCAGCTTAGGACAGAAAAATTCACCCCTCCACTTT
NA	TRBV9	NA	TRBJ2-2	CASSEGLSVGAVSSGELFF	TGTGCCAGCAGCGAGGGCCTATCTGTAGGGGCCGTTAGCTCCGGGGAGCTGTTTTTT
NA	TRBV10-3	NA	TRBJ2-3	CAISESVAGDTQYF	TGTGCCATCAGTGAGTCAGTAGCCGGAGATACGCAGTATTTT
TRBD2	TRBV7-9	NA	TRBJ2-5	CASSSGIAGQETQYF	TGTGCCAGCAGCTCGGGAATAGCGGGGCAAGAGACCCAGTACTTC
NA	TRBV2	NA	TRBJ2-7	CASSVPLGDEQYF	TGTGCCAGCAGTGTTCCCCTAGGGGACGAGCAGTACTTC
NA	TRBV12-3/TRBV12-4	NA	TRBJ1-4	CASSLAEGGKMFF	TGTGCCAGCAGTTTAGCAGAGGGGGGGAAAATGTTTTTT
NA	TRBV13	once	TRBJ2-3	CASSLLAGTDTQYF	TGTGCCAGCAGCCTCTTAGCGGGCACAGATACGCAGTATTTT
NA	TRBV19	NA	TRBJ1-2	CASIPRDALGGYGYTF	TGTGCCAGTATCCCCCGCGACGCCTTAGGGGGCTATGGCTACACCTTC
NA	TRBV6-2/TRBV6-3	NA	TRBJ2-7	CASSYMGGRTVYEQYF	TGTGCCAGCAGTTACATGGGGGGACGGACCGTCTACGAGCAGTACTTC
NA	TRBV6-5	NA	TRBJ1-1	CASTGQVGAEAFF	TGTGCCAGCACCGGACAAGTCGGAGCTGAAGCTTTCTTT
NA	TRBV19	NA	TRBJ1-4	CASSQGTNEKLFF	TGTGCCAGTAGCCAGGGCACTAATGAAAAACTGTTTTTT
TRBD1	TRBV9	NA	TRBJ1-6	CASSVAGGNSPLHF	TGTGCCAGCAGCGTAGCAGGGGGTAATTCACCCCTCCACTTT
NA	TRBV3-1/TRBV3-2	NA	TRBJ2-2	CASSQEVGQSGELFF	TGTGCCAGCAGCCAAGAAGTGGGGCAGTCCGGGGAGCTGTTTTTT
TRBD2	TRBV5-1	NA	TRBJ2-5	CASSLGLAGESVYF	TGCGCCAGCAGCTTAGGACTAGCGGGGGAGTCGGTGTACTTC
NA	TRBV14	NA	TRBJ1-1	CASSRSTDTEAFF	TGTGCCAGCAGCCGATCGACTGACACTGAAGCTTTCTTT
NA	TRBV4-3	NA	TRBJ1-3	CASSQDAGTLGGNTIYF	TGCGCCAGCAGCCAAGATGCGGGGACCCTCGGGGGAAACACCATATATTTT
TRBD2	TRBV4-1	NA	TRBJ2-1	CASSREPGLAGGSSYNEQFF	TGCGCCAGCAGCCGTGAGCCGGGACTAGCGGGGGGTAGCTCCTACAATGAGCAGTTCTTC